This T cell receptor beta chain was sequenced for a study of identical twins (TCRdb year 2016). At the level of the whole study: To test whether fetal clonotypes persist, this study deep-sequenced TCR alpha and beta repertoires from monozygotic twins, from unrelated adults of various ages, and from cord blood. To rule out contamination, replicate twin experiments were performed at different times with different library preparation protocols.

Only healthy Caucasian donors were included. Three pairs of female monozygotic twins, all aged about 18 to 29 years, made up the twin cohort. CD4+ and CD8+ T cell populations were isolated with positive isolation kits from Invitrogen. The CDR3 goes from the cysteine to the phenylalanine over 16 residues. Of the read, only the CDR3 DNA is kept; its 48 bases are in frame from base 1. V is cut back by 6 bases and J by 0 bases, with 8 bases in the junction unmatched. CDR1 and CDR2, looked up from the germline V gene, are SGHDT and YYEEEE. The library came from 5' RACE. The data were produced on an Illumina HiSeq 2000. A universal primer binding site was introduced by template switching, and a unique molecular identifier was present in the final cDNA, enabling accurate counting of TCR cDNA molecules. Specific primers in the conserved constant-segment region were used to synthesize first-strand cDNA for TCR alpha and beta chains. To control for contamination, each cDNA library was double barcoded with a SMART-Mk sample barcode plus Illumina barcodes. TruSeq adapter sequences along with Illumina sample barcodes were introduced in two successive PCR steps. The Illumina HiSeq platform was used with custom primers to sequence TCR alpha and beta cDNA libraries. The study's own analysis went as follows. MiGEC was used to process raw reads and extract unique molecular identifiers, and MiXCR was used to find CDR3 positions. For each individual, recombination models were inferred using an EM algorithm with the repgenHMM and IGoR tools. The analysis of shared clonotypes was done with the tcR package in R, with sharing normalized by the product of cloneset sizes. To study raw recombination free of thymic and clonal selection effects, out-of-frame nonproductive sequences were analyzed. TCRdb trimmed public reads at Q25 via fastp, called clones via MiXCR and kept in-frame beta chains. Here each entry gathers all rows of one CDR3 protein and keeps the most common genes and DNA. For this entry, the V and J calls and clone size follow TCRdb and not the study's own pipeline. A total of under 500,000 distinct CDR3 sequences appear in this sample, more than 13% of them only once. The biggest ten clones account for about 1% of the sample.

Results the study describes overall, beyond this receptor: Invariant T cells such as MAIT and iNKT could partly confound zero-insertion analyses, though diverse VJ usage argued against this for most clonotypes. The excess sharing between twins in beta out-of-frame sequences was weaker because fewer shared sequences reduced the signal-to-noise ratio. Because the same donors could not be followed over many years, the conclusions depended on cross-sectional statistical analysis. Abundant cord blood beta clonotypes carried fewer insertions; young adult naive repertoires showed a weaker similar trend, while memory repertoires showed none. In monozygotic twins, recombination models systematically underestimated out-of-frame TCR alpha sharing, but the models matched the sharing seen between unrelated individuals. Compared with coincidental sharing between unrelated individuals, out-of-frame TCR alpha sequences shared between twins had an excess of sequences with low generation probability.

Comment on this clonotype: The antigen it recognizes is unknown. It has no much larger one-base neighbor in the sample; base qualities were not kept.

The data were also submitted as part of a second study, on yellow fever vaccine responses in identical twins. The second publication reports: The authors reported that the T cell response to vaccination in identical twins appeared partly convergent and partly personalized. In the study, vaccine-responding T cell clones were precisely tracked in identical twins.

The clonotype originates from a woman aged 18-29 years in good health. The chain uses TRBV5-6 and TRBJ2-1; 8 junctional bases match TRBD2. Sequencing used CD4+ T cells sorted from blood. In nucleotide form, the sequence is TGTGCCAGCACTCCGATAGCGGGGAGCTCCTACAATGAGCAGTTCTTC. This sequence encodes CASTPIAGSSYNEQFF.